Shown below are 27 T cell receptor beta chains from a single sample sequenced in a study of blood T cell repertoires in COVID-19 (TCRdb year 2020). To prepare the library, the immunoSEQ multiplex PCR assay was applied. Drawn from immuneACCESS, this table holds only the in-frame rearrangements with V and J called that TCRdb kept. Clones are partly lost; checked studies trace under half to an unresolved V gene and leave the rest unexplained. The sample contains 100,000 to 150,000 clones, just over 70% of them found a single time. The ten most abundant clones make up about 0.84% of the sample. The sequencing input was peripheral blood. The receptors derive from a human donor with acute or convalescent COVID-19. The donor label of this sample is uncertain.

The rearrangement links TRBV24-1 to TRBJ2-1; 8 bases fit TRBD2. Germline V CDR1 and CDR2: KGHDR, SFDVKD. Germline trimming cut 0 bases from V and 7 bases from J; bases unmatched to any gene: 7. This CDR3 is 16 amino acids long. CDR3 coding DNA: TGTGCCACCAGTGATTTGCGCTTCGGGGGGGCAAATGAGCAGTTCTTC. This translates into CATSDLRFGGANEQFF.

This chain links TRBV5-1 with TRBJ1-3, with TRBD1 identical over 7 bases. The V gene end was trimmed by 4 bases and the J gene end by 3 bases; junction bases not matched to a gene: 4. There are 14 residues in the CDR3. Germline loops: CDR1 SGHRS, CDR2 YFSETQ. CDR3 sequence reads: CASSLDRVGNTIYF. The CDR3 DNA sequence: TGCGCCAGCAGCCTTGACAGGGTTGGAAACACCATATATTTT.

In nucleotides, the CDR3 is TGTGCCAGCAGCTTAACACAGGGTTCTGAAGCTTTCTTT. This sequence encodes CASSLTQGSEAFF. The chain is built from TRBV9 and TRBJ1-1; tentative D call: TRBD1 (6 bases). This CDR3 comprises 13 residues. Germline CDR1 is SGDLS and CDR2 is YYNGEE. V was clipped by 4 bases and J by 6 bases, with 13 bases between them.

The chain is built from TRBV15 and TRBJ2-7; TRBD1 matches at 10 bases. The V gene's germline CDR1 is LNHNV and CDR2 YYDKDF (reference sequence). V lost 2 bases, J lost 5 bases, and 6 bases stayed unmatched. This CDR3 is 15 amino acids long. The CDR3 DNA is TGTGCCACCAGCAGAAACCGGGACAGGGGTAACGAGCAGTACGTC. Residues: CATSRNRDRGNEQYV.

J is TRBJ2-7 and V is TRBV15; 8 positions agree with TRBD2. The V gene end was trimmed by 1 base and the J gene end by 2 bases; junction bases not matched to a gene: 1. CDR1 and CDR2 (germline): LNHNV, YYDKDF (reference sequence). This CDR3 has 14 residues. The CDR3 coding sequence is TGTGCCACCAGCAGAGGCGGGGGGACCTACGAGCAGTACTTC. This sequence encodes CATSRGGGTYEQYF.

V gene TRBV6-5 combines with J gene TRBJ1-1; 7 positions agree with TRBD1. Losses at the gene ends were 6 bases for V and 3 bases for J; bases not matched to a gene: 4. CDR1 and CDR2 (germline): MNHEY, SVGAGI. The CDR3 has 13 amino acids. The CDR3 DNA reads as TGTGCCAGCAGCCACGACAGGGACACTGAAGCTTTCTTT. This gives the protein CASSHDRDTEAFF.

The table lists this clone with a few counts. The chain links TRBV28 to TRBJ2-5; 7 nucleotides align to TRBD2. CDR3 length: 15 amino acids. V lost 6 bases to trimming and J lost 1 base; unmatched junction nucleotides: 8. Germline CDR1 reads MDHEN; CDR2 reads SYDVKM. The CDR3 sequence: CASRSGGGFQETQYF. In DNA form, the CDR3 reads TGTGCCAGCAGGTCGGGCGGGGGTTTCCAAGAGACCCAGTACTTC.

The rearrangement joins TRBV11-2 to TRBJ1-5, with 8 bases matching TRBD1. The germline V gene has CDR1 SGHAT and CDR2 FQNNGV. V lost 4 bases, J lost 3 bases, and 2 bases stayed unmatched. The CDR3 is made up of 14 amino acids. CDR3 in DNA: TGTGCCAGCAGCTCGGACAGGGCCAATCAGCCCCAGCATTTT. Residues: CASSSDRANQPQHF.

The DNA for the CDR3 is TGTGCCAGCAGTTTGGAGGAGGGCACTGAAGCTTTCTTT. Encoded protein: CASSLEEGTEAFF. This chain uses TRBV28 with TRBJ1-1, with D unresolved. Per germline, CDR1 MDHEN and CDR2 SYDVKM. The ends were cut back, 3 bases at V and 4 bases at J, with 9 bases in the middle. The CDR3 contains 13 residues.

This rearrangement joins TRBV6-6 to TRBJ1-6; 7 bases agree with TRBD1. Germline values: CDR1 MNHNY, CDR2 SVGAGI (reference sequence). V lost 5 bases to trimming and J lost 10 bases; unmatched junction nucleotides: 2. This CDR3 region has 12 residues. The CDR3 is CASSNRGSPLHF. The CDR3 region has the DNA TGTGCCAGCAGTAACAGGGGATCACCCCTCCACTTT.

This clone occurred a few times. The chain is built from TRBV24-1 and TRBJ2-1; 14 bases are a match to TRBD2. V shed 3 bases and J 6 bases; nucleotides not matched to a gene: 15. CDR1 KGHDR and CDR2 SFDVKD come from the germline V gene. This CDR3 contains 20 residues. CDR3 nucleotide sequence: TGTGCCACCAGTGATCCTACCGGGACTAGCGGGGGCAGGATAGCCAATGAGCAGTTCTTC. Protein: CATSDPTGTSGGRIANEQFF.

The CDR3 DNA sequence: TGTGCCAGCAGCTTAGCGGGCCTTAGCAATCAGCCCCAGCATTTT. Translating it yields CASSLAGLSNQPQHF. The rearrangement joins TRBV7-2 to TRBJ1-5; D remains unclear. Trimming stripped 0 bases from V and 0 bases from J, with 6 bases between. Per the germline V gene, CDR1 is SGHTA and CDR2 is FQGNSA. This CDR3 is 15 amino acids long.

This sequence joins TRBV3-1 (or the pseudogene TRBV3-2) and TRBJ1-3; D possibly corresponds to TRBD1 (5 bases). The germline CDR1 and CDR2 sequences are LGHDT and YNNKEL (reference sequence). The CDR3 length is 15 residues. With 0 bases removed from V and 15 bases from J, the gap between germline ends came to 21 bases. The CDR3 spells CASSQEVVGTGPKYF. CDR3 DNA: TGTGCCAGCAGCCAAGAGGTAGTAGGTACAGGCCCCAAATATTTT.

This clone was counted only a few times. This chain connects TRBV7-6 to TRBJ2-3; D possibly corresponds to TRBD2 (6 bases). This CDR3 spans 15 amino acids. Trimming stripped 1 base from V and 3 bases from J, with 11 bases between. Germline CDR1 and CDR2: SGHVS and FNYEAQ. CDR3 sequence reads: CASSLDPGGTDTQYF. The CDR3 region has the DNA TGTGCCAGCAGCTTAGACCCAGGAGGGACAGATACGCAGTATTTT.

The chain combines TRBV7-9 with TRBJ1-3; tentatively, D is TRBD1 (5 bases). V was cut by 8 bases and J by 0 bases, with 17 bases left in between. From germline, CDR1 is SEHNR and CDR2 FQNEAQ (reference sequence). This CDR3 has 16 amino acids. DNA of the CDR3: TGTGCCAGCGGGGCCCGGGCTCAGAGCTCTGGAAACACCATATATTTT. Its protein product is CASGARAQSSGNTIYF.

CDR3 DNA sequence: TGTGCCAGCAGCCCTAGAGGGCTCCAAACGGATGGCTACACCTTC. Translating gives CASSPRGLQTDGYTF. The chain links TRBV11-2 to TRBJ1-2; no definite D call. V was cut by 5 bases and J by 6 bases, with 19 bases left in between. Germline CDR1 reads SGHAT; CDR2 reads FQNNGV. The CDR3 is 15 residues long. Full variable domain (missing parts from reference TRBV11-2 and TRBJ1-2): EAGVAQSPRYKIIEKRQSVAFWCNPISGHATLYWYQQILGQGPKLLIQFQNNGVVDDSQLPKDRFSAERLKGVDSTLKIQPAKLEDSAVYLCASSPRGLQTDGYTFGSGTRLTVV.

The chain couples TRBV19 to TRBJ2-3, with 15 bases that match TRBD2. This CDR3 has 17 residues. CDR1 and CDR2 (germline): LNHDA, SQIVND (reference sequence). J gave up 6 bases and V 9 bases, and 13 bases lay outside the gene matches. In DNA, the CDR3 is TGTGCCAGCGTTCCGGGACTAGCGGGGGGACCCACCGATACGCAGTATTTT. Its translation: CASVPGLAGGPTDTQYF.

This clone showed up just once. V gene TRBV6-4 combines with J gene TRBJ2-4, with D maybe TRBD2 (6 bases). The CDR3 spans 18 residues. The V gene's germline CDR1 is MRHNA and CDR2 SNTAGT. V lost 3 bases, J lost 8 bases, and 26 bases lay in between. CDR3 residues: CASSEVVGGARGKDIQYF. In DNA form, the CDR3 reads TGTGCCAGCAGTGAGGTAGTCGGGGGTGCGAGAGGGAAGGACATTCAGTACTTC.

The J gene is TRBJ2-5, the V gene TRBV14, with D maybe TRBD2 (5 bases). Trimming left V 4 bases short and J 4 bases short, with 16 bases between. Looked up from germline, CDR1 is SGHDN and CDR2 is FVKESK. This CDR3 spans 15 amino acids. CDR3 in amino acids: CASSPPLAGSETQYF. Written as DNA, the CDR3 is TGTGCCAGCAGCCCTCCCCTAGCTGGGTCAGAGACCCAGTACTTC.

V and J are TRBV5-1 and TRBJ2-3; 7 bases are a match to TRBD1. The germline V gene encodes CDR1 SGHRS and CDR2 YFSETQ. The CDR3 contains 13 residues. With 4 bases clipped from V and 4 bases from J, the junction kept 3 bases outside the gene matches. The CDR3 loop reads CASSRGTADTQYF. Written as DNA, the CDR3 is TGCGCCAGCAGCAGAGGGACAGCAGATACGCAGTATTTT.

This rearrangement joins TRBV7-9 to TRBJ1-2; a weak D match, TRBD1 (5 bases). This CDR3 contains 13 residues. V lost 5 bases and J lost 3, with 10 bases in between. The germline V gene encodes CDR1 SEHNR and CDR2 FQNEAQ (reference sequence). CDR3 sequence (DNA): TGTGCCAGCAGCCCCACGGGGGACTATGGCTACACCTTC. It translates to CASSPTGDYGYTF. Complete variable domain (other parts from reference TRBV7-9 and TRBJ1-2): DTGVSQNPRHKITKRGQNVTFRCDPISEHNRLYWYRQTLGQGPEFLTYFQNEAQLEKSRLLSDRFSAERPKGSFSTLEIQRTEQGDSAMYLCASSPTGDYGYTFGSGTRLTVV.

The genes are TRBV6-5 and TRBJ1-2; D may be TRBD1 (5 bases). Germline loops: CDR1 MNHEY, CDR2 SVGAGI. The CDR3 has 11 residues. V was shortened by 8 bases and J by 5 bases, with 9 bases between the two germline ends. The CDR3 protein is CASRRGYGYTF. CDR3 in DNA: TGTGCCAGCCGACGGGGGTATGGCTACACCTTC.

The V and J genes are TRBV13 and TRBJ2-7, with unresolved D. The germline V and J ends were trimmed by 5 bases and 5 bases, with 16 bases remaining between them. Per the germline V gene, CDR1 is PRHDT and CDR2 is FYEKMQ (reference sequence). CDR3 length: 14 residues. The CDR3 sequence: CASSLRELGHEQYF. CDR3 nucleotide sequence: TGTGCCAGCAGCCTTCGAGAGTTGGGCCACGAGCAGTACTTC.

The chain couples TRBV6-5 to TRBJ2-7; 12 positions match TRBD2. Germline V gene lookup returns CDR1 MNHEY and CDR2 SVGAGI. CDR3 length equals 15 residues. After removal of 10 bases from V and 6 bases from J, the junction contained 13 bases not matched to a gene. CDR3 region: CATQTSSGGAREQYV. The DNA of the CDR3 is TGTGCCACCCAGACCTCTAGCGGGGGGGCACGCGAGCAGTACGTC.

The rearrangement uses TRBV7-9 and TRBJ1-6, with D possibly TRBD1 on 5 matching bases. Germline assignment: CDR1 SEHNR and CDR2 FQNEAQ (reference sequence). The ends were cut back, 0 bases at V and 8 bases at J, with 11 bases in the middle. The CDR3 runs 15 residues. CDR3 sequence: CASSLAGTRYSPLHF. The CDR3 DNA sequence: TGTGCCAGCAGCTTAGCCGGGACTAGGTATTCACCCCTCCACTTT. Full variable domain (remainder filled in from reference TRBV7-9 and TRBJ1-6): DTGVSQNPRHKITKRGQNVTFRCDPISEHNRLYWYRQTLGQGPEFLTYFQNEAQLEKSRLLSDRFSAERPKGSFSTLEIQRTEQGDSAMYLCASSLAGTRYSPLHFGNGTRLTVT.

This chain uses TRBV30 with TRBJ1-3, with D tentatively TRBD1 (5 bases). V shed 4 bases and J shed 0 bases, with 13 bases lying between them. In germline, CDR1 is GTSNPN, CDR2 SVGIG (reference sequence). The CDR3 runs to 15 residues. The chain's CDR3 is CAWTPHRSSGNTIYF. In DNA, the CDR3 is TGTGCCTGGACTCCTCACAGGTCCTCTGGAAACACCATATATTTT.

This clone was recorded once. The genes are TRBV6-1 and TRBJ1-2, with D possibly matching TRBD1 (5 bases). V lost 4 bases, J lost 4 bases, and 19 bases lay in between. The CDR3 sequence is 16 residues long. The germline V gene has CDR1 MNHNS and CDR2 SASEGT. CDR3 protein: CASSALTKGRGYGYTF. The CDR3 region has the DNA TGTGCCAGCAGTGCCCTCACAAAGGGGAGGGGCTATGGCTACACCTTC.